This T cell receptor beta chain is from a study of response to subunit inactivated influenza vaccine. Via MiXCR, TCRdb re-called the RT-PCR reads, giving one row per CDR3 protein. Of hundreds of thousands of distinct CDR3 sequences in the sample, less than 10% were seen once. This CDR3 is built from 13 residues. With 1 base removed from V and 6 bases from J, the gap between germline ends came to 10 bases. This clonotype was found a few times. Its matching antigen is unknown. Study-level points and caveats: Researchers suggested that each seasonal influenza vaccination recruits few new T cells.

V is TRBV12-3 or TRBV12-4 and J is TRBJ2-7; TRBD1 might be the D (5 bases). The sequence was collected from a man aged 50-75 years who received an inactivated influenza vaccine. The input for sequencing was PBMCs from blood, taken less than 25 months after vaccination. CDR3 region: CASSLGQGSEQYF. The CDR3 region has the DNA TGTGCCAGCAGTTTAGGCCAGGGCAGCGAGCAGTACTTC.